This T cell receptor beta chain was sequenced during a study of T-cell reconstitution after alpha-beta-depleted transplantation in children. This sample's TCRbeta library carried unique molecular identifier barcodes. Each CDR3 protein is one row after TCRdb ran MiXCR on the PCR reads. The table has 540,000 or so distinct CDR3 sequences, 23% seen once. Study-level results: As was reported, about two months after transplant, alpha-beta T cells came from several hundred expanded graft clones.

The CDR3 runs to 14 residues. The V and J ends lost 3 bases and 6 bases respectively, with 15 bases between them. This clonotype was detected many times. Its antigen is currently unknown. The rearrangement joins TRBV12-3 or TRBV12-4 to TRBJ2-7, with D perhaps TRBD1 (5 bases). The clonotype originates from a boy younger than two who had a stem cell transplant for acute myeloid leukemia, so the T cells may come from the graft donor. The sample here was PBMCs, mostly from graft donor cells, taken 360 days after TCRalphabeta/CD19-depleted stem cell transplant. This CDR3 reads CASSFGRVDSEQYF. DNA of the CDR3: TGTGCCAGCAGTTTCGGCAGGGTGGATTCCGAGCAGTACTTC.